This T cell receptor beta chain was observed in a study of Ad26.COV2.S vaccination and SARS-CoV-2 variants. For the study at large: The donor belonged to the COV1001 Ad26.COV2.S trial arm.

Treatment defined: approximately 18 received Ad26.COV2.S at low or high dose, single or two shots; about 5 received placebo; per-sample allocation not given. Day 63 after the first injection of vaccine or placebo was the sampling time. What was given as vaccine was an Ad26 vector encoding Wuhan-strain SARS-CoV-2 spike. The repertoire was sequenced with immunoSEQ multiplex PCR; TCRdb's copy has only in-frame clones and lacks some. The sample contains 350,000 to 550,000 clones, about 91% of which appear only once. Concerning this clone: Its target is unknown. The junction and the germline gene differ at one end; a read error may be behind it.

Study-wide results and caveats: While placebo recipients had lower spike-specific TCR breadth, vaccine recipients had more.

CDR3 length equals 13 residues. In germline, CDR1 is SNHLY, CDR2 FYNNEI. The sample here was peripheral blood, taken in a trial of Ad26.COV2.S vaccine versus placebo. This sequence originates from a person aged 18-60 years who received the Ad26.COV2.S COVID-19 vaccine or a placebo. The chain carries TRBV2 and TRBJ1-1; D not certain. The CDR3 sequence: CASREDGNTEAFF. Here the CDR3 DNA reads TGTGCCAGCAGGGAAGACGGGAACACTGAAGCTTTCTTT.